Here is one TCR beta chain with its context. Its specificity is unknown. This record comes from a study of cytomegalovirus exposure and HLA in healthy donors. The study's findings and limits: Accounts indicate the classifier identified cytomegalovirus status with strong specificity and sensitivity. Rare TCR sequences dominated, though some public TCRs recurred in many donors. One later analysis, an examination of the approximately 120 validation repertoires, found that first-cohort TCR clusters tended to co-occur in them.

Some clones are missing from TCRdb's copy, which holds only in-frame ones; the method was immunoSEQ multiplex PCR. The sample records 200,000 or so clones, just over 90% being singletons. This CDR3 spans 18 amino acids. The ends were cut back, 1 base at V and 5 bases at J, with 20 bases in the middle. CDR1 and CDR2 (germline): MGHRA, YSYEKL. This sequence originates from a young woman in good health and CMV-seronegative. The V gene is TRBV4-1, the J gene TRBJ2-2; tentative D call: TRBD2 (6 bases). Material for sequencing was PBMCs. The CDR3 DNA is TGCGCCAGCAGCCAAGGGAGTATGGGGGACTTAGAGACCGGGGAGCTGTTTTTT. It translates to CASSQGSMGDLETGELFF.